A selection of T cell receptor beta chains follows, all from one sample in a study of shared clonotypes between healthy human individuals. Libraries were prepared by immunoSEQ multiplex PCR; TCRdb keeps only in-frame clonotypes and omits some of them. Of millions of clones in the sample, approximately 95% were seen once. The sample comprised naive CD4+ T cells from PBMCs. All receptors come from a man younger than 30 in good health. Some clones in this sample may be carry-over from other donors' samples. The CDR3 runs from the conserved cysteine through the conserved F or W. A D gene is named only where the DNA matches it firmly. The listing skips clone size in some rows; elsewhere it reads once, few, many or a size class.

d_call	clone_size	j_call	v_call	cdr3_nt	cdr3_aa
TRBD2	few	TRBJ2-7	TRBV29-1	TGCAGCGTGGGGGGACTAGCGGTCTACGAGCAGTACTTC	CSVGGLAVYEQYF
TRBD2	-	TRBJ2-7	TRBV19	TGTGCCAGTAGTATAATTTTGCGGAGCGGGAGCTCCTACGAGCAGTACTTC	CASSIILRSGSSYEQYF
TRBD1	-	TRBJ1-2	TRBV28	TGTGCCAGCAGACTCGTTGGACAGGGCGTAGGCTACACCTTC	CASRLVGQGVGYTF
-	few	TRBJ1-1	TRBV10-3	TGTGCCATCAGTGAGTCCCCCCTTGACACTGAAGCTTTCTTT	CAISESPLDTEAFF
-	-	TRBJ2-1	TRBV5-1	TGCGCCAGCAGCTTGACCCAAGGAATGAAGTTCTTC	CASSLTQGMKFF
TRBD1	-	TRBJ1-4	TRBV7-2	TGTGCCAGCAGCCGAGGTAGGGGACAGCGCGAAAAACTGTTTTTT	CASSRGRGQREKLFF
TRBD1	few	TRBJ2-3	TRBV5-1	TGCGCCAGCAGCCCCGGACAGGGGGCAGATACGCAGTATTTT	CASSPGQGADTQYF
TRBD2	once	TRBJ2-5	TRBV10-1	TGCGCCAGCAATCCTAGCGGGATTAGGTACCAAGAGACCCAGTACTTC	CASNPSGIRYQETQYF
TRBD2	-	TRBJ2-1	TRBV2	TGTGCCAGCAGTTTAGCGGGAGTCGGCACGGGTGAGCAGTTCTTC	CASSLAGVGTGEQFF
-	once	TRBJ2-3	TRBV9	TGTGCCAGCAGCGGCCATAGGGGTGGTCAAATCGGTGGGACGCAGTATTTT	CASSGHRGGQIGGTQYF
-	-	TRBJ2-6	TRBV6-1	TGTGCCAGCAGTGAAGCGAGGGTCGGGTGGGCCAACGTCCTGACTTTC	CASSEARVGWANVLTF
-	-	TRBJ1-5	TRBV28	TGTGCCAGCAGACGGAGGGGGAACCTCAATCAGCCCCAGCATTTT	CASRRRGNLNQPQHF
-	-	TRBJ1-1	TRBV2	TGTGCCAGCAGTATCGAGGGGGGGACCACTGAAGCTTTCTTT	CASSIEGGTTEAFF
-	once	TRBJ2-2	TRBV25-1	TGTGCCAGCAGTGAATCTCTGGCCGGGGAGCTGTTTTTT	CASSESLAGELFF
TRBD2	once	TRBJ2-7	TRBV6-5	TGTGCCAGCAGAAACCCTGGACTAGCGGGAGACGAGCAGTACTTC	CASRNPGLAGDEQYF
-	-	TRBJ2-7	TRBV30	TGTGCCTGGAGACCCCGGGACACCCGGTCCTACGAGCAGTACTTC	CAWRPRDTRSYEQYF
TRBD1	-	TRBJ1-4	TRBV7-8	TGTGCCAGCAGCCCGACAGGGGCGATGCCTGAAAAACTGTTTTTT	CASSPTGAMPEKLFF
TRBD2	-	TRBJ2-5	TRBV11-2	TGTGCCAGCAGCGAAGGCGGGAGGAGAGAGACCCAGTACTTC	CASSEGGRRETQYF
TRBD2	-	TRBJ2-1	TRBV11-2	TGTGCCAGCAGCTACATAGCGGGAGATCCGTTCTTC	CASSYIAGDPFF
-	-	TRBJ1-5	TRBV30	TGTGCCTGGAGCCCACGAGGGGAGGGGGTACAGCCCCAGCATTTT	CAWSPRGEGVQPQHF
TRBD2	-	TRBJ2-5	TRBV4-2	TGTGCCAGCAGCCAAGTCGAAAAAGCGGGAGGAGGTGAGACCCAGTACTTC	CASSQVEKAGGGETQYF
TRBD2	-	TRBJ2-1	TRBV9	TGTGCCAGCAGCGTAGGTTCCAGCGGGAGTTTAAATGAGCAGTTCTTC	CASSVGSSGSLNEQFF
-	once	TRBJ2-7	TRBV5-8	TGTGCCAGCAGCTTGCGGGGCGAGCAGTACTTC	CASSLRGEQYF
-	-	TRBJ2-7	TRBV10-3	TGTGCCATAAGGGCTTCCTACGAGCAGTACTTC	CAIRASYEQYF
TRBD2	-	TRBJ2-1	TRBV11-2	TGTGCCAGCAGCTCAGGACTAGCGGCCTACAATGAGCAGTTCTTC	CASSSGLAAYNEQFF
TRBD1	-	TRBJ1-5	TRBV6-6	TGTGCCAGCAGCGGGACAGGGGCCTTAAATCAGCCCCAGCATTTT	CASSGTGALNQPQHF
-	-	TRBJ1-4	TRBV5-1	TGCGCCAGCAGCTTGAAGACACTTGCAACTAATGAAAAACTGTTTTTT	CASSLKTLATNEKLFF
-	-	TRBJ2-4	TRBV19	TGTGCCAGTAGCAGGGACATACTAGCCAAAAACATTCAGTACTTC	CASSRDILAKNIQYF
-	-	TRBJ1-3	TRBV2	TGTGCCAGCAGCCAGTACAGGGCAAGCTCTGGAAACACCATATATTTT	CASSQYRASSGNTIYF
-	once	TRBJ2-7	TRBV6-6	TGTGCCAGCAACCCCAGGGGGGGCTCGGCCTACGAGCAGTACTTC	CASNPRGGSAYEQYF
-	-	TRBJ1-6	TRBV7-9	TGTGCCAGCAGCCAGGGCAATGGTGGTAATTCACCCCTCCACTTT	CASSQGNGGNSPLHF
TRBD2	-	TRBJ2-1	TRBV5-1	TGCGCCAGCAGACTCGGGACTAGCGAACACAATGAGCAGTTCTTC	CASRLGTSEHNEQFF
-	-	TRBJ2-5	TRBV28	TGTGCCAGCAGTCCAGGCGGGACCCAAAAAGAGACCCAGTACTTC	CASSPGGTQKETQYF
-	-	TRBJ2-3	TRBV7-2	TGTGCCAGCAGCTCTATCTGGCTGGGCACAGATACGCAGTATTTT	CASSSIWLGTDTQYF
TRBD1	-	TRBJ2-3	TRBV7-2	TGTGCCAGCAGGGGATGGACAGGGGTCGGCACAGATACGCAGTATTTT	CASRGWTGVGTDTQYF
-	-	TRBJ1-1	TRBV11-2	TGTGCCAGCAGCTTAGTGGGAGGGATGAACACTGAAGCTTTCTTT	CASSLVGGMNTEAFF
-	-	TRBJ1-1	TRBV28	TGTGCCAGCCGCGTGAACACTGAAGCTTTCTTT	CASRVNTEAFF
TRBD1	few	TRBJ2-1	TRBV7-2	TGTGCCAGCAGCTTTGACAGGGAGAATGAGCAGTTCTTC	CASSFDRENEQFF
-	-	TRBJ2-7	TRBV19	TGTGCCAGTAGGCTCGCACCACGCTACGAGCAGTACTTC	CASRLAPRYEQYF
-	-	TRBJ2-3	TRBV5-1	TGCGCCAGCAGCTTCAGGGGGGCCACAGATACGCAGTATTTT	CASSFRGATDTQYF
TRBD1	-	TRBJ1-4	TRBV6-6	TGTGCCAGCAGTTACTCCGGGACAGGGTACAGACTGTTTTTT	CASSYSGTGYRLFF
-	-	TRBJ2-7	TRBV4-3	TGCGCCAGCAGCCAAGTACCACACTACGAGCAGTACTTC	CASSQVPHYEQYF
-	-	TRBJ1-1	TRBV28	TGTGCCAGCAGTTTGGAAGCCGAACTGGGCGGAAGGGACACTGAAGCTTTCTTT	CASSLEAELGGRDTEAFF
TRBD1	-	TRBJ1-6	TRBV7-9	TGTGCCAGCAGCTTAGGATTGACAGGGGTGGGTAATTCACCCCTCCACTTT	CASSLGLTGVGNSPLHF
TRBD1	-	TRBJ1-4	TRBV4-3	TGCGCCAGCAAAAGGACAGGGGGAGAAAAACTGTTTTTT	CASKRTGGEKLFF
-	-	TRBJ2-1	TRBV28	TGTGCCAGCAGTTCCTGGTCTGCGGGTGTTACCAATGAGCAGTTCTTC	CASSSWSAGVTNEQFF
TRBD2	-	TRBJ2-1	TRBV2	TGTGCCAGCACGACTAGCGGGAGGATAAATGAGCAGTTCTTC	CASTTSGRINEQFF
-	-	TRBJ2-7	TRBV28	TGTGCCAGCAGTTCACTCCCCGGCAGGGATTTGAACGAGCAGTACTTC	CASSSLPGRDLNEQYF
-	once	TRBJ1-1	TRBV6-6	TGTGCCAGCAGTTACGGAGGAACAGCCTTGAACACTGAAGCTTTCTTT	CASSYGGTALNTEAFF
TRBD2	-	TRBJ2-6	TRBV5-4	TGTGCCAGCAGCCGCGGGACTAGCGGGTTCTCTGGGGCCAACGTCCTGACTTTC	CASSRGTSGFSGANVLTF
TRBD1	-	TRBJ1-2	TRBV7-3	TGTGCCAGCAGCGCGGACAGGAACTATGGCTACACCTTC	CASSADRNYGYTF
-	-	TRBJ2-3	TRBV2	TGTGCCAGCAATGCGTTCATCTCAGATACGCAGTATTTT	CASNAFISDTQYF
TRBD2	-	TRBJ2-1	TRBV5-4	TGTGCCAGCAGCTTGCGGCTAGCGGCTTACAATGAGCAGTTCTTC	CASSLRLAAYNEQFF
-	-	TRBJ2-5	TRBV5-1	TGCGCCAGCAGCTTTGGGACGGAAGAGACCCAGTACTTC	CASSFGTEETQYF